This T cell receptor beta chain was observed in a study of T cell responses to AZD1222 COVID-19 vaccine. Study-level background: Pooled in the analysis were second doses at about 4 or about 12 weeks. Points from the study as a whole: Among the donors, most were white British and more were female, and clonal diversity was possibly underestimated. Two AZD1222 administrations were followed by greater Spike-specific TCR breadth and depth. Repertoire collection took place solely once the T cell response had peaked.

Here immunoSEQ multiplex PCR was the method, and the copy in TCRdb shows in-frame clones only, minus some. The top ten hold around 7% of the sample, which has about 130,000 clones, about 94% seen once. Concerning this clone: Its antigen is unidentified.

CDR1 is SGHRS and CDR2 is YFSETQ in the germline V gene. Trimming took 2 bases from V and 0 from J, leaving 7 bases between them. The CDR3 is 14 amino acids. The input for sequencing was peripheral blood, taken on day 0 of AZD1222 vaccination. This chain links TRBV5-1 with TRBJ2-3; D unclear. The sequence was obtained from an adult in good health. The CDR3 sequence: CASSLQSSTDTQYF. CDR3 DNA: TGCGCCAGCAGCTTACAGTCTAGCACAGATACGCAGTATTTT. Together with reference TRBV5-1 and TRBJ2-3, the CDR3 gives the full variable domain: KAGVTQTPRYLIKTRGQQVTLSCSPISGHRSVSWYQQTPGQGLQFLFEYFSETQRNKGNFPGRFSGRQFSNSRSEMNVSTLELGDSALYLCASSLQSSTDTQYFGPGTRLTVL.